The 27 T cell receptor beta chains reported below all come from one sample, sequenced in a study of shared clonotypes between healthy human individuals. Profiled with immunoSEQ multiplex PCR; TCRdb holds only in-frame clones, not every one. The data show 400,000 to 600,000 clones, about 76% seen once. Specimen: PBMCs. The receptors stem from a woman in her 40s in good health. Some clones in this sample may be carry-over from other donors' samples.

The chain links TRBV6-1 to TRBJ2-5, with a possible D match to TRBD1 (5 bases). This CDR3 is built from 13 residues. V was cut by 10 bases and J by 3 bases, with 15 bases left in between. CDR1 is MNHNS and CDR2 is SASEGT in the germline V gene. Here the CDR3 reads CATESSGKETQYF. As DNA, the CDR3 is TGTGCCACCGAATCCTCAGGGAAAGAGACCCAGTACTTC.

The rearrangement uses TRBV7-9 and TRBJ2-5; the match to TRBD2 covers 9 bases. Judging by the DNA end, TRBJ2-7 fits better; the J call may be wrong. The CDR3 runs to 14 residues. Germline CDR1 reads SEHNR; CDR2 reads FQNEAQ (reference sequence). The CDR3 loop reads CASRLGTSQPEQYF. CDR3 coding DNA: TGTGCCAGCAGGCTTGGGACTAGCCAGCCCGAGCAGTACTTC.

The chain links TRBV4-2 to TRBJ2-5; maybe TRBD1 (5 bases). The J call may be faulty, since TRBJ2-7 better matches the DNA end. The CDR3 runs to 16 residues. Germline V CDR1 and CDR2: LGHNA, YNFKEQ. The CDR3 here is CASSQDGRQGAYEQYF. The CDR3 DNA reads TGTGCCAGCAGCCAAGATGGGCGGCAGGGCGCCTACGAGCAGTACTTC.

The gene calls are TRBV5-1 and TRBJ2-5; perhaps TRBD1 as D (6 bases). V was clipped by 4 bases and J by 2 bases, with 12 bases between them. Germline CDR1 and CDR2: SGHRS and YFSETQ. CDR3 length equals 14 residues. CDR3 in amino acids: CASSRDNSQETQYF. The CDR3 coding sequence is TGCGCCAGCAGCCGGGACAATTCGCAAGAGACCCAGTACTTC.

The chain uses TRBV7-9 and TRBJ2-7; maybe TRBD1 (5 bases). Trimming cost V 6 bases and J 2 bases, with 17 bases left between them. From germline, CDR1 is SEHNR and CDR2 FQNEAQ (reference sequence). This CDR3 contains 15 residues. DNA of the CDR3: TGTGCCAGCAGGAACCCCCGTGACAGTGCCTACGAGCAGTACTTC. This encodes CASRNPRDSAYEQYF.

The rearrangement uses TRBV7-6 and TRBJ2-2; D is unresolved. The CDR3 spans 14 residues. CDR1 is SGHVS, CDR2 FNYEAQ, per germline. The V gene lost 3 bases and the J gene lost 0 bases, with 5 bases spanning the gap. The CDR3 spells CASSLGSNTGELFF. The CDR3 coding sequence is TGTGCCAGCAGCTTGGGGTCGAACACCGGGGAGCTGTTTTTT.

CDR3 nucleotides: TGTGCCAGCTCACCTACTAGAGCCGACTACGAGCAGTACTTC. Its protein is CASSPTRADYEQYF. This chain joins TRBV18 and TRBJ2-7; D perhaps matches TRBD2 (5 bases). The V end lost 3 bases, the J end lost 3 bases, and 12 bases lay between the germline ends. This CDR3 comprises 14 residues. Germline CDR1 is KGHSH and CDR2 is LQKENI.

V is TRBV9 and J is TRBJ2-1, with 11 bases matching TRBD1. The trim removed 2 bases at V and 6 bases at J, leaving 4 bases unmatched. The germline V gene encodes CDR1 SGDLS and CDR2 YYNGEE. This CDR3 spans 15 amino acids. The CDR3 loop is CASSVEGQGGNEQFF. In nucleotides, the CDR3 is TGTGCCAGCAGCGTCGAGGGACAGGGGGGCAATGAGCAGTTCTTC.

Worth noting for this clone: Other nucleotide sequences from this sample produce the same CDR3. This chain uses TRBV7-3 with TRBJ2-3, with 14 bases aligning to TRBD2. CDR1 is SGHTA, CDR2 FQGTGA, per germline. The CDR3 runs to 16 residues. After removal of 3 bases from V and 2 bases from J, the junction contained 1 base not matched to a gene. CDR3: CASSLGLAGVTDTQYF. The CDR3 coding sequence is TGTGCCAGCAGCTTGGGACTAGCGGGGGTCACAGATACGCAGTATTTT.

This clone was detected only once. Other DNA sequences in this specimen translate into the identical CDR3. The rearrangement uses TRBV7-2 and TRBJ1-5; D unresolved. Germline V lookup: CDR1 SGHTA, CDR2 FQGNSA. CDR3 length equals 13 residues. Trimming took 2 bases from V and 7 from J, leaving 9 bases between them. The CDR3 nucleotides read TGTGCCAGCAGCTTAAGGGTTGGCCAGCCCCAGCATTTT. It translates to CASSLRVGQPQHF.

The V gene is TRBV4-1, the J gene TRBJ1-5; D is unclear. This CDR3 is 13 amino acids long. From germline, CDR1 is MGHRA and CDR2 YSYEKL. Trimming pared 8 bases from V and 3 bases from J, leaving 11 bases between. The CDR3 protein is CASGRGPNQPQHF. The CDR3 DNA is TGCGCCAGCGGACGCGGTCCCAATCAGCCCCAGCATTTT.

This clone was counted only a few times. CDR3 bases: TGTGCCAGCACGCTAACAGGGGGCAATCAGCCCCAGCATTTT. Encoded protein: CASTLTGGNQPQHF. V and J are TRBV5-5 and TRBJ1-5; TRBD1 aligns across 7 bases. Germline V gene lookup returns CDR1 SGHKS and CDR2 YYEKEE (reference sequence). CDR3 size: 14 residues. With V trimmed by 6 bases and J by 2 bases, 5 bases remained unmatched.

Only one count was recorded for this clone. The chain couples TRBV23-1 to TRBJ1-5, with D possibly TRBD1 on 5 matching bases. TRBV23-1 is an open reading frame, and its role is uncertain. CDR3 length equals 14 residues. The V end lost 2 bases, the J end lost 4 bases, and 9 bases lay between the germline ends. CDR3 bases: TGCGCCAGCAGTCAAGGGGGGAGAAATCAGCCCCAGCATTTT. Protein: CASSQGGRNQPQHF.

The chain combines TRBV7-9 with TRBJ2-2; maybe TRBD1 (6 bases). V dropped 9 bases and J dropped 5 bases, with 19 bases sitting between them. The germline CDR1 and CDR2 sequences are SEHNR and FQNEAQ (reference sequence). CDR3 length: 15 residues. CDR3 sequence (DNA): TGTGCCAGGGAGCTGGAGCAGGGGTTGACCGGGGAGCTGTTTTTT. Amino acid sequence: CARELEQGLTGELFF.

The chain carries TRBV21-1 and TRBJ2-6; the table's D call, TRBD2, has no DNA check behind it. TRBV21-1 is labeled a pseudogene. This CDR3 region has 16 residues. This CDR3 reads CASTLAGETGANVLTF. The CDR3 DNA sequence: TGTGCCAGCACACTAGCGGGAGAAACCGGGGCCAACGTCCTGACTTTC.

The chain links TRBV27 to TRBJ2-3; D unclear. Germline CDR1 MNHEY, CDR2 SMNVEV (reference sequence). Trimming took off 6 bases at V and 3 bases at J, with 10 bases between the two ends. The CDR3 covers 13 residues. The CDR3 coding sequence is TGTGCCAGCAGCGCAGCAGCGACAGATACGCAGTATTTT. It codes for CASSAAATDTQYF.

The chain employs TRBV5-1 and TRBJ2-7, with 10 nucleotides matching TRBD1. V lost 4 bases to trimming and J lost 3 bases; unmatched junction nucleotides: 4. This CDR3 comprises 14 residues. Germline CDR1 SGHRS, CDR2 YFSETQ. In DNA form, the CDR3 reads TGCGCCAGCAGCCGGGACAGGGGATACTACGAGCAGTACTTC. Protein: CASSRDRGYYEQYF.

The gene calls are TRBV25-1 and TRBJ2-7; 8 bases map to TRBD1. V lost 6 bases, J lost 1 base, and 2 bases stayed unmatched. The germline CDR1 and CDR2 sequences are MGHDK and SYGVNS. The CDR3 runs to 13 residues. CDR3 DNA sequence: TGTGCCAGCAGCGACAGGGGTTCCTACGAGCAGTACTTC. Encoded protein: CASSDRGSYEQYF.

J is TRBJ2-1 and V is TRBV5-4; 8 bases match TRBD2. The CDR3 covers 17 residues. Looked up from germline, CDR1 is SGHNT and CDR2 is YYREEE (reference sequence). The junction had 6 bases not matched to a gene; V was cut back by 0 bases and J by 1 base. CDR3 bases: TGTGCCAGCAGCTTGGGCCGACTAGCGTGGTCCTACAATGAGCAGTTCTTC. Protein: CASSLGRLAWSYNEQFF. Together with reference TRBV5-4 and TRBJ2-1, the CDR3 gives the full variable domain: ETGVTQSPTHLIKTRGQQVTLRCSSQSGHNTVSWYQQALGQGPQFIFQYYREEENGRGNFPPRFSGLQFPNYSSELNVNALELDDSALYLCASSLGRLAWSYNEQFFGPGTRLTVL.

This clone was observed a single time. This sequence joins TRBV27 and TRBJ2-6; TRBD1 matches at 10 bases. J lost 1 base, V lost 6 bases, and 6 bases had no gene match. The CDR3 consists of 17 residues. Germline V gene sequence: CDR1 MNHEY, CDR2 SMNVEV (reference sequence). The CDR3 DNA reads TGTGCCAGCAGAGTGACAGGGGGCTCGTCTGGGGCCAACGTCCTGACTTTC. Protein sequence: CASRVTGGSSGANVLTF.

The chain links TRBV30 to TRBJ2-2; 8 bases align to TRBD2. The CDR3 covers 20 residues. V was pared by 0 bases and J by 0 bases, with 15 bases of the junction left unmatched. CDR1 and CDR2 from the germline V gene are GTSNPN and SVGIG (reference sequence). The CDR3 DNA reads as TGTGCCTGGAGTGTACCTATGCTTTCCAGCGGGAGAACGAACACCGGGGAGCTGTTTTTT. Protein sequence: CAWSVPMLSSGRTNTGELFF.

The chain carries TRBV28 and TRBJ2-1, with 8 bases that match TRBD1. CDR3 length equals 15 residues. The germline V gene has CDR1 MDHEN and CDR2 SYDVKM. The V segment lost 5 bases and the J segment 3 bases; nucleotides outside the gene matches: 6. Here the CDR3 DNA reads TGTGCCAGCAGTCCGGCGGACAGGGACTACAATGAGCAGTTCTTC. It specifies CASSPADRDYNEQFF.

The chain uses TRBV5-1 and TRBJ2-3; 9 bases fit TRBD2. This CDR3 has 13 amino acids. Germline V gene sequence: CDR1 SGHRS, CDR2 YFSETQ. V lost 6 bases and J lost 1; bases outside the gene matches: 0. The DNA for the CDR3 is TGCGCCAGCAAGCGGGAGGGCACAGATACGCAGTATTTT. This codes for CASKREGTDTQYF.

This clone was counted between two and nine times. The genes are TRBV29-1 and TRBJ1-1; D is unresolved. Per germline, CDR1 SQVTM and CDR2 ANQGSEA. CDR3 size: 13 residues. Trimming shortened V by 4 bases and J by 7 bases, and 16 bases separated the two germline ends. The CDR3 region has the DNA TGCAGCGTTGGAGGGTCAGGCGGTAGTGAAGCTTTCTTT. The encoded protein is CSVGGSGGSEAFF.

The chain couples TRBV7-9 to TRBJ1-4; D is undetermined. The CDR3 is 15 amino acids. The germline gives CDR1 SEHNR, CDR2 FQNEAQ (reference sequence). The V and J ends lost 7 bases and 0 bases respectively, with 12 bases between them. Here the CDR3 reads CASTPTTTTNEKLFF. In DNA, the CDR3 is TGTGCCAGCACCCCCACTACGACAACTAATGAAAAACTGTTTTTT.

This chain uses TRBV28 with TRBJ2-7, with no clear D. CDR3 length: 15 residues. V was cut by 2 bases and J by 4 bases, with 15 bases left in between. Per the germline V gene, CDR1 is MDHEN and CDR2 is SYDVKM. This CDR3 is CASSLVRVWNYEQYF. In DNA form, the CDR3 reads TGTGCCAGCAGTTTAGTTAGGGTTTGGAATTACGAGCAGTACTTC.

The chain joins TRBV5-5 to TRBJ2-7, with a possible D match to TRBD1 (6 bases). The CDR3 is 16 amino acids. V was pared by 2 bases and J by 1 base, with 16 bases between. CDR1 is SGHKS and CDR2 is YYEKEE in the germline V gene (reference sequence). As DNA, the CDR3 is TGTGCCAGCAGCTTCTCTGGACAGACAGCATCCTACGAGCAGTACTTC. Translation gives CASSFSGQTASYEQYF. Variable domain in full (rest from reference TRBV5-5 and TRBJ2-7): DAGVTQSPTHLIKTRGQQVTLRCSPISGHKSVSWYQQVLGQGPQFIFQYYEKEERGRGNFPDRFSARQFPNYSSELNVNALLLGDSALYLCASSFSGQTASYEQYFGPGTRLTVT.